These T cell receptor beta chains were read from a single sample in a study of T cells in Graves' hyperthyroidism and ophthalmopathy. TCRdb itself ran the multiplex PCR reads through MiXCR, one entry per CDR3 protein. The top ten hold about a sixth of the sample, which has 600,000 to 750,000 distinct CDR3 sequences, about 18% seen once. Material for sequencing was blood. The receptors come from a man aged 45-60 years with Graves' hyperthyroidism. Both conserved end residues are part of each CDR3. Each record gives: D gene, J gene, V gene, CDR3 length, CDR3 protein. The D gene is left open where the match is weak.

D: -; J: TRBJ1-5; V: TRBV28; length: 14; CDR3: CASSLIGFYQPQHF
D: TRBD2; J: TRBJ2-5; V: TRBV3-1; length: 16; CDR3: CASSPRVSGSEETQYF
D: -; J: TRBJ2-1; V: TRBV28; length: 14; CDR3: CASSFYGTYNEQFF
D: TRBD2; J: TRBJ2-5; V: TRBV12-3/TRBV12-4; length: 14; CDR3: CASSWTSGRETQYF
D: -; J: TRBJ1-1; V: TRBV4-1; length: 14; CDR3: CASSQVAGGLWAFF
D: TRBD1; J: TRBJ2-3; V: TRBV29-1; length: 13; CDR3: CSVGQGWSDTQYF
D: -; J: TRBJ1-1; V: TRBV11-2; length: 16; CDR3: CASSLADPGRGTEAFF
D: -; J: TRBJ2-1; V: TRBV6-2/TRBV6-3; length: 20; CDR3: CASSSQGEGIQGYSYNEQFF
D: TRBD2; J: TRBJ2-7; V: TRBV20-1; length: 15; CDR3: CSASRTSGSTYEQYF
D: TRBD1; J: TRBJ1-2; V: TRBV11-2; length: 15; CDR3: CASSSPDRERYGYTF
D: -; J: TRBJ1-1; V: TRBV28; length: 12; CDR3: CASGQGGTEAFF
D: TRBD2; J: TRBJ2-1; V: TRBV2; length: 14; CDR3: CATLRAGGPNEQFF
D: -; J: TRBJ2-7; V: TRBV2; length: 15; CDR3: CASRGLWAGDYEQYF
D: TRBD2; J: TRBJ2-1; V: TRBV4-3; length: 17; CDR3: CASSRLPGTSGNNEQFF